These 30 T cell receptor beta chains came from one sample sequenced in a study of T cells after yellow fever vaccination. TCRdb re-derived calls from the 5' RACE reads in MiXCR, one entry per CDR3 protein. Among about 580,000 distinct CDR3 sequences, roughly 17% were seen once, and the ten largest hold roughly a sixth. The sample was PBMCs, taken roughly 5 days after the first yellow fever vaccination. The source is a man aged 18 to 29 who received the YFV17D yellow fever vaccine.

This clonotype was detected ten times or more. In DNA, the CDR3 is TGCGCCAGCAGCGCCCGGACAGACACCGGGGAGCTGTTTTTT. This sequence encodes CASSARTDTGELFF. The chain has TRBV5-1 and TRBJ2-2; possible D gene TRBD1, 6 bases. V was cut by 4 bases and J by 3 bases, with 10 bases left in between. From germline, CDR1 is SGHRS and CDR2 YFSETQ. The CDR3 is made up of 14 amino acids.

The CDR3 reads CASSPPEQGFNQPQHF. The CDR3 DNA is TGTGCCAGCTCACCACCAGAACAGGGGTTCAATCAGCCCCAGCATTTT. The genes are TRBV18 and TRBJ1-5; 7 nucleotides line up with TRBD1. The CDR3 totals 16 residues. V lost 0 bases and J lost 3; bases outside the gene matches: 5. Germline V gene lookup returns CDR1 KGHSH and CDR2 LQKENI. The complete variable domain, with remaining parts taken from reference TRBV18 and TRBJ1-5, reads NAGVMQNPRHLVRRRGQEARLRCSPMKGHSHVYWYRQLPEEGLKFMVYLQKENIIDESGMPKERFSAEFPKEGPSILRIQQVVRGDSAAYFCASSPPEQGFNQPQHFGDGTRLSIL.

This clonotype came up a few times. One end of the junction varies from germline; a read error may be responsible. The chain recombines TRBV20-1 with TRBJ1-1; tentative D call: TRBD1 (6 bases). CDR1 and CDR2 from the germline V gene are DFQATT and SNEGSKA (reference sequence). CDR3 length equals 14 residues. The CDR3 region has the DNA TGCAGTGCGAGAGCGGGACATTCGAACACTGAAGCTTTCTTT. Amino acids: CSARAGHSNTEAFF.

The CDR3 sequence: CASSEYWNGGLHF. The CDR3 DNA sequence: TGTGCCAGCAGTGAATATTGGAATGGGGGACTCCACTTT. The rearrangement uses TRBV25-1 and TRBJ1-6; possible D gene TRBD1, 5 bases. V was clipped by 0 bases and J by 16 bases, with 13 bases between them. The V gene's germline CDR1 is MGHDK and CDR2 SYGVNS. The CDR3 is 13 amino acids.

This chain uses TRBV9 with TRBJ1-4, with D unresolved. The CDR3 consists of 14 residues. V was cut by 0 bases and J by 5 bases, with 8 bases left in between. Germline CDR1 SGDLS, CDR2 YYNGEE. This chain's CDR3 is CASSVGLRNEKLFF. The CDR3 nucleotides are TGTGCCAGCAGCGTAGGGTTAAGGAATGAAAAACTGTTTTTT.

This clonotype turned up a few times. At one end, the junction sequence differs from germline, possibly due to a read error. The chain links TRBV5-1 to TRBJ2-2, with 9 bases that match TRBD1. This CDR3 has 15 residues. Looked up from germline, CDR1 is SGHRS and CDR2 is YFSETQ. CDR3 residues: CASNLGQGNTGELFF. The CDR3 region has the DNA TGCGCCAGCAACTTGGGACAGGGGAACACCGGGGAGCTGTTTTTT. The variable domain in full, completed from reference TRBV5-1 and TRBJ2-2, reads KAGVTQTPRYLIKTRGQQVTLSCSPISGHRSVSWYQQTPGQGLQFLFEYFSETQRNKGNFPGRFSGRQFSNSRSEMNVSTLELGDSALYLCASNLGQGNTGELFFGEGSRLTVL.

This clonotype has only a few counts. The chain uses TRBV11-2 and TRBJ2-1; D is uncertain. The CDR3 totals 14 residues. The V gene's germline CDR1 is SGHAT and CDR2 FQNNGV. Trimming pared 7 bases from V and 0 bases from J, leaving 10 bases between. CDR3 loop: CASTIQSSYNEQFF. For the CDR3, the DNA is TGTGCCAGCACCATTCAGAGCTCCTACAATGAGCAGTTCTTC. Filled out from reference TRBV11-2 and TRBJ2-1, the complete variable domain reads EAGVAQSPRYKIIEKRQSVAFWCNPISGHATLYWYQQILGQGPKLLIQFQNNGVVDDSQLPKDRFSAERLKGVDSTLKIQPAKLEDSAVYLCASTIQSSYNEQFFGPGTRLTVL.

This chain uses TRBV19 with TRBJ2-5; perhaps TRBD1 as D (5 bases). V gave up 5 bases and J gave up 5 bases, with 21 bases separating them. The CDR3 sequence is 16 residues long. Germline CDR1 is LNHDA and CDR2 is SQIVND (reference sequence). The CDR3 DNA sequence: TGTGCCAGTAGTCCTACCCCGCAGGGCGTCGGGGAGACCCAGTACTTC. It codes for CASSPTPQGVGETQYF.

This clonotype was found a few times. This chain uses TRBV6-2 or TRBV6-3 with TRBJ2-7; D unresolved. The V end lost 2 bases, the J end lost 2 bases, and 10 bases lay between the germline ends. The CDR3 loop spans 14 amino acids. Germline CDR1 reads MNHEY; CDR2 reads SVGEGT. CDR3 sequence reads: CASSYTGLPYEQYF. CDR3 in DNA: TGTGCCAGCAGTTACACCGGGTTGCCCTACGAGCAGTACTTC.

This clonotype appeared a few times. The chain uses TRBV5-4 and TRBJ2-3, with TRBD1 matching over 9 bases. Per germline, CDR1 SGHNT and CDR2 YYREEE (reference sequence). J lost 10 bases, V lost 2 bases, and 5 bases had no gene match. The CDR3 length is 13 residues. DNA of the CDR3: TGTGCCAGCAGCTTCACAGGGGGCTGGGCGCAGTATTTT. Encoded protein: CASSFTGGWAQYF.

This rearrangement joins TRBV5-1 to TRBJ2-1, with 7 nucleotides matching TRBD1. The CDR3 spans 12 residues. From germline, CDR1 is SGHRS and CDR2 YFSETQ. The V gene end was trimmed by 3 bases and the J gene end by 10 bases; junction bases not matched to a gene: 4. DNA of the CDR3: TGCGCCAGCAGCTACCCGGGACAGGAGCAGTTCTTC. Translating gives CASSYPGQEQFF.

This clonotype was picked up a small number of times. The gene calls are TRBV29-1 and TRBJ2-2, with TRBD1 as a possible D gene (5 bases). This CDR3 spans 12 amino acids. V lost 7 bases and J lost 5, with 11 bases in between. CDR1 is SQVTM and CDR2 is ANQGSEA in the germline V gene. The CDR3 protein is CSALRGTGELFF. The CDR3 bases are TGCAGCGCCTTAAGGGGAACCGGGGAGCTGTTTTTT.

In regard to this clonotype: The junction differs from germline at one of its ends, possibly a read error. V and J are TRBV4-2 and TRBJ1-1, with unresolved D. Germline assignment: CDR1 LGHNA and CDR2 YNFKEQ. This CDR3 is built from 14 residues. In nucleotides, the CDR3 is TGTGCCAGCAGTCAAGATGTGGGGTGGAGCGGAGCTTTCTTT. Its translation: CASSQDVGWSGAFF.

The chain links TRBV4-2 to TRBJ2-5; 12 bases are shared with TRBD2. Germline trimming cut 4 bases from V and 5 bases from J; bases unmatched to any gene: 8. The CDR3 is 16 residues long. The germline gives CDR1 LGHNA, CDR2 YNFKEQ. CDR3 protein: CASSRSSGGAEETQYF. DNA of the CDR3: TGTGCCAGCAGCCGATCTAGCGGGGGGGCCGAGGAGACCCAGTACTTC.

At least ten counts were recorded for this clonotype. The chain has TRBV4-1 and TRBJ1-3, with D unclear. V dropped 0 bases and J dropped 0 bases, with 6 bases sitting between them. From germline, CDR1 is MGHRA and CDR2 YSYEKL. This CDR3 region has 15 residues. DNA of the CDR3: TGCGCCAGCAGCCAAGATAGAGCCTCTGGAAACACCATATATTTT. This codes for CASSQDRASGNTIYF.

This clonotype has a handful of counts. The chain recombines TRBV10-3 with TRBJ1-1, with D unresolved. Trimming shortened V by 5 bases and J by 7 bases, and 17 bases separated the two germline ends. There are 14 residues in the CDR3. Germline V gene lookup returns CDR1 ENHRY and CDR2 SYGVKD. The CDR3 sequence: CAISQAVTAVEAFF. Written as DNA, the CDR3 is TGTGCCATCAGTCAAGCAGTGACGGCCGTTGAAGCTTTCTTT.

On this clonotype itself: Just one base apart from a much larger clone, this may be a read error. The rearrangement links TRBV5-1 to TRBJ2-1; 8 bases match TRBD1. CDR3 size: 13 residues. The germline gives CDR1 SGHRS, CDR2 YFSETQ. With 4 bases clipped from V and 11 bases from J, the junction kept 8 bases outside the gene matches. The CDR3 nucleotides are TGCGCCAGCAGCGTGAACAGGGGGGATCAGCAGTTCTTC. Amino acids: CASSVNRGDQQFF.

V and J are TRBV12-3 or TRBV12-4 and TRBJ1-1; 8 bases align to TRBD1. This CDR3 is built from 14 residues. J lost 3 bases, V lost 7 bases, and 7 bases had no gene match. CDR3 sequence (DNA): TGTGCCAGCACCCAGGGGGCGCGAGACACTGAAGCTTTCTTT. This encodes CASTQGARDTEAFF.

This clonotype was seen only a few times. The chain carries TRBV9 and TRBJ2-7; D may match TRBD1 or TRBD2 (5 bases each). The CDR3 contains 14 residues. The V gene's germline CDR1 is SGDLS and CDR2 YYNGEE. V was shortened by 0 bases and J by 2 bases, with 9 bases between the two germline ends. CDR3 region: CASSVDKGPYEQYF. CDR3 nucleotides: TGTGCCAGCAGCGTAGACAAGGGACCCTACGAGCAGTACTTC.

V and J are TRBV20-1 and TRBJ2-1, with a possible D match to TRBD1 (6 bases). V was shortened by 6 bases and J by 3 bases, with 15 bases between the two germline ends. This CDR3 has 14 amino acids. The V gene's germline CDR1 is DFQATT and CDR2 SNEGSKA (reference sequence). DNA for the CDR3: TGCAGTGCCGCGGACAGAGGGGTCTACAATGAGCAGTTCTTC. Amino acids: CSAADRGVYNEQFF.

The gene calls are TRBV3-1 and TRBJ2-7; either TRBD1 or TRBD2 may fit D (5 bases each). The CDR3 covers 16 residues. Germline CDR1 LGHDT, CDR2 YNNKEL (reference sequence). Between the trimmed V and J ends, which lost 1 base and 3 bases, there was a span of 16 bases. CDR3 region: CASSQVAGDPLYEQYV. CDR3 sequence (DNA): TGTGCCAGCAGCCAAGTTGCCGGGGACCCCCTCTACGAGCAGTACGTC.

This clonotype appeared a few times. This chain joins TRBV27 and TRBJ1-5, with D perhaps matching TRBD1 (6 bases). Germline V CDR1 and CDR2: MNHEY, SMNVEV (reference sequence). Trimming removed 6 bases from V and 3 bases from J, with 12 bases in between. The CDR3 runs to 14 residues. The CDR3 loop is CASRDSGYNQPQHF. In DNA, the CDR3 is TGTGCCAGCAGGGACAGCGGGTACAATCAGCCCCAGCATTTT.

This clonotype was detected a few times. This CDR3 is CSARDQQVNTDTQYF. The DNA for the CDR3 is TGCAGTGCTAGAGATCAACAGGTTAACACAGATACGCAGTATTTT. The rearrangement joins TRBV20-1 to TRBJ2-3, with a tentative D call TRBD1 (5 bases). This CDR3 region has 15 residues. Trimming took 0 bases from V and 2 from J, leaving 12 bases between them. Germline-derived CDR1 and CDR2 are DFQATT and SNEGSKA (reference sequence).

The CDR3 sequence: CASSLGAKYNEQFF. The CDR3 nucleotides are TGTGCCAGCAGTTTAGGGGCCAAATACAATGAGCAGTTCTTC. The rearrangement uses TRBV12-3 or TRBV12-4 and TRBJ2-1; D call uncertain. The CDR3 totals 14 residues. Trimming left V 1 base short and J 4 bases short, with 8 bases between.

This clonotype was counted only a few times. CDR3 sequence (DNA): TGCGCCAGCAGCCAGGCCTCAGGGGGTGGTAGTATGGCTAATGAAAAACTGTTTTTT. Residues: CASSQASGGGSMANEKLFF. The chain employs TRBV4-3 and TRBJ1-4; TRBD1 matches 7 bases. In germline, CDR1 is LGHNA, CDR2 YSLEER. The CDR3 is made up of 19 amino acids. Germline trimming cut 3 bases from V and 3 bases from J; bases unmatched to any gene: 16.

The gene calls are TRBV25-1 and TRBJ1-2; D is unresolved. From germline, CDR1 is MGHDK and CDR2 SYGVNS. This CDR3 region has 12 residues. Trimming removed 7 bases at V and 4 bases at J, with 10 bases between. In DNA, the CDR3 is TGTGCCAGCATTCACATATCCTATGGCTACACCTTC. It codes for CASIHISYGYTF.

This chain joins TRBV29-1 and TRBJ2-7, with D tentatively TRBD2 (5 bases). The CDR3 covers 13 residues. Germline CDR1 reads SQVTM; CDR2 reads ANQGSEA. The V end was cut by 6 bases, the J end by 6 bases, with 18 bases between. The CDR3 sequence: CSVRDPGMAEQYF. CDR3 nucleotides: TGCAGCGTCCGAGATCCCGGGATGGCCGAGCAGTACTTC.

The gene calls are TRBV5-1 and TRBJ2-1; 14 bases fit TRBD2. CDR3 length equals 19 residues. The trim removed 4 bases at V and 0 bases at J, leaving 9 bases unmatched. The germline V gene has CDR1 SGHRS and CDR2 YFSETQ. CDR3 residues: CASSPGLAGAKSSYNEQFF. CDR3 in DNA: TGCGCCAGCAGCCCGGGACTAGCGGGGGCCAAGAGCTCCTACAATGAGCAGTTCTTC.

This chain links TRBV21-1 with TRBJ1-1; the D call of TRBD1 is as the table states it, not checked on the DNA. TRBV21-1 is recorded as a pseudogene. The CDR3 length is 13 residues. The CDR3 DNA follows: TGTGCCAGCAGCATTGTCCAGAGGACTGAAGCTTTCTTT. It specifies CASSIVQRTEAFF.

The chain joins TRBV5-1 to TRBJ1-1, with TRBD1 identical over 9 bases. With V trimmed by 4 bases and J by 1 base, 8 bases remained unmatched. The CDR3 has 16 residues. In germline, CDR1 is SGHRS, CDR2 YFSETQ. CDR3 coding DNA: TGCGCCAGCAGCCCGGGACAGGGCACTTCGAACACTGAAGCTTTCTTT. This encodes CASSPGQGTSNTEAFF. Using reference TRBV5-1 and TRBJ1-1 for the parts outside the CDR3, the full variable domain is KAGVTQTPRYLIKTRGQQVTLSCSPISGHRSVSWYQQTPGQGLQFLFEYFSETQRNKGNFPGRFSGRQFSNSRSEMNVSTLELGDSALYLCASSPGQGTSNTEAFFGQGTRLTVV.